A selection of T cell receptor beta chains follows, all from one sample in a study of T cell repertoires in cytomegalovirus infection. These receptors are not linked to any known antigen. MiXCR was run by TCRdb on the reads, yielding one entry per CDR3 protein. The top ten hold about an eighth of the sample, which has roughly 800,000 distinct CDR3 sequences, just under 30% seen once. Sequences were derived from cultured CD8+ T cells from PBMCs, sampled from culture after CMV antigen stimulation. These TCRs come from a human donor in good health (CMV status not recorded). Some clones in this sample may be carry-over from other donors' samples. Each CDR3 is given with its conserved first and last residue. A D gene is named only where the DNA matches it firmly. Only part of the rows carry a size: once, few, many, or a class if the clone is expanded.

J,size,V,D,CDR3,DNA
TRBJ2-3,many,TRBV7-8,NA,CASIWRGAESTDTQYF,TGTGCCAGCATCTGGCGAGGAGCCGAAAGCACAGATACGCAGTATTTT
TRBJ1-4,NA,TRBV6-5,NA,CASSYKQGGDEKLFF,TGTGCCAGCAGTTACAAACAGGGAGGAGATGAAAAACTGTTTTTT
TRBJ2-2,many,TRBV7-6,NA,CASSFRGNTGELFF,TGTGCCAGCAGCTTCAGGGGGAACACCGGGGAGCTGTTTTTT
TRBJ1-2,NA,TRBV7-6,TRBD1,CASSSDRGLEGYTF,TGTGCCAGCAGCTCCGACAGGGGCTTGGAGGGCTACACCTTC
TRBJ2-7,NA,TRBV7-6,NA,CASSLVYGGTDEQYF,TGTGCCAGCAGCTTAGTTTACGGGGGCACGGACGAGCAGTACTTC
TRBJ2-1,few,TRBV9,NA,CASSAYRGPYNEQFF,TGTGCCAGCAGCGCATATCGGGGGCCGTACAATGAGCAGTTCTTC
TRBJ2-1,many,TRBV10-3,TRBD2,CACRGGGAEWYNEQFF,TGTGCCTGCAGGGGCGGGGGGGCTGAATGGTACAATGAGCAGTTCTTC
TRBJ2-7,NA,TRBV19,TRBD1,CASSMGQGIREQYF,TGTGCCAGTAGTATGGGACAGGGGATTCGGGAGCAGTACTTC
TRBJ2-2,NA,TRBV27,NA,CASSLSTELPGELFF,TGTGCCAGCAGTTTATCGACAGAACTCCCCGGGGAGCTGTTTTTT
TRBJ1-5,many,TRBV5-5,TRBD1,CASSFEPGQGSNQPQHF,TGTGCCAGCAGCTTTGAACCGGGACAGGGGAGCAATCAGCCCCAGCATTTT
TRBJ2-7,few,TRBV7-8,NA,CASSLENAALSYEQYF,TGTGCCAGCAGCTTAGAAAATGCGGCTCTCTCCTACGAGCAGTACTTC
TRBJ1-4,NA,TRBV19,NA,CASSISAATNEKLFF,TGTGCCAGTAGTATTTCTGCTGCAACTAATGAAAAACTGTTTTTT
TRBJ1-2,NA,TRBV29-1,TRBD1,CSVEGGTGRNGYTF,TGCAGCGTTGAAGGGGGGACAGGGAGGAATGGCTACACCTTC
TRBJ1-1,many,TRBV2,NA,CASSDRAFMNTEAFF,TGTGCCAGCAGTGACAGGGCCTTCATGAACACTGAAGCTTTCTTT
TRBJ2-5,many,TRBV7-8,NA,CASSIEGGADETQYF,TGTGCCAGCAGCATAGAAGGGGGGGCGGACGAGACCCAGTACTTC
TRBJ2-1,NA,TRBV20-1,NA,CSATNRGEGFYNEQFF,TGCAGTGCTACCAACAGGGGGGAGGGATTTTACAATGAGCAGTTCTTC
TRBJ2-3,NA,TRBV19,NA,CASSIDWGGTDTQYF,TGTGCCAGTAGTATAGATTGGGGAGGTACAGATACGCAGTATTTT
TRBJ2-2,NA,TRBV6-6,NA,CASSYSLGSGELFF,TGTGCCAGCAGTTACTCCTTAGGGTCCGGGGAGCTGTTTTTT
TRBJ1-1,few,TRBV6-2/TRBV6-3,TRBD1,CASSPGQSYYLNTEAFF,TGTGCCAGCAGTCCGGGACAGTCCTATTATTTGAACACTGAAGCTTTCTTT
TRBJ1-1,NA,TRBV27,NA,CASSPGGGAGEAFF,TGTGCCAGCAGTCCCGGGGGGGGGGCAGGTGAAGCTTTCTTT
TRBJ1-1,few,TRBV4-1,NA,CASSPRKGSMNTEAFF,TGCGCCAGCAGTCCCCGGAAGGGAAGCATGAACACTGAAGCTTTCTTT
TRBJ2-3,NA,TRBV19,NA,CASSIGGAPLEDTQYF,TGTGCCAGTAGTATTGGGGGGGCCCCTTTGGAAGATACGCAGTATTTT
TRBJ2-5,many,TRBV7-3,NA,CASSPEYQETQYF,TGTGCCAGCAGTCCAGAGTACCAAGAGACCCAGTACTTC
TRBJ1-4,NA,TRBV5-1,NA,CASSLPGGANEKLFF,TGCGCCAGCAGCCTACCTGGGGGGGCTAATGAAAAACTGTTTTTT
TRBJ2-7,many,TRBV7-8,NA,CASSIMGQKLYEQYF,TGTGCCAGCAGCATAATGGGGCAGAAGCTCTACGAGCAGTACTTC
TRBJ2-1,NA,TRBV7-9,NA,CASSLAPRLDDEQFF,TGTGCCAGCAGCTTAGCGCCCAGGTTAGACGATGAGCAGTTCTTC
TRBJ2-7,NA,TRBV7-9,NA,CASSPTGPDEQYF,TGTGCCAGCAGCCCTACAGGGCCCGACGAGCAGTACTTC
TRBJ1-2,few,TRBV7-6,NA,CASSFIGDGYTF,TGTGCCAGCAGCTTTATAGGGGATGGCTACACCTTC
TRBJ2-5,NA,TRBV11-2,TRBD1,CASSEDGTGVSETQYF,TGTGCCAGCAGCGAGGACGGGACAGGGGTGAGCGAGACCCAGTACTTC
TRBJ2-7,few,TRBV2,NA,CASSEGPESYEQYF,TGTGCCAGCAGTGAGGGGCCCGAGAGCTACGAGCAGTACTTC
TRBJ1-1,few,TRBV6-6,NA,CASIRITDTEAFF,TGTGCCAGCATTCGGATCACGGACACTGAAGCTTTCTTT
TRBJ1-1,NA,TRBV27,TRBD1,CASRPGTADLEAFF,TGTGCCAGCAGACCCGGGACAGCAGACCTTGAAGCTTTCTTT
TRBJ2-3,NA,TRBV7-9,TRBD2,CASSSWTSGGQEYF,TGTGCCAGCAGCTCCTGGACTAGCGGGGGGCAAGAGTATTTT
TRBJ2-2,NA,TRBV20-1,NA,CSARDVTGGLTGELFF,TGCAGTGCTAGAGATGTGACAGGAGGGCTCACCGGGGAGCTGTTTTTT
TRBJ2-7,many,TRBV7-2,TRBD1,CASSLAGTGSYEQYF,TGTGCCAGCAGCTTAGCCGGGACAGGTTCCTACGAGCAGTACTTC
TRBJ2-2,NA,TRBV27,NA,CASTPWDGTNTGELFF,TGTGCCAGCACCCCATGGGACGGTACGAACACCGGGGAGCTGTTTTTT
TRBJ2-1,NA,TRBV19,TRBD1,CASSYRDRGFDEQFF,TGTGCCAGTAGTTACCGGGACAGGGGGTTCGATGAGCAGTTCTTC
TRBJ2-1,few,TRBV12-3/TRBV12-4,TRBD2,CASSRLAGNEQFF,TGTGCCAGCAGCAGACTAGCGGGCAATGAGCAGTTCTTC
TRBJ1-1,NA,TRBV6-5,TRBD1,CASSPRDRGGTEAFF,TGTGCCAGCAGTCCCAGGGACAGGGGCGGCACTGAAGCTTTCTTT
TRBJ1-5,NA,TRBV2,TRBD1,CASSRDSEGNQPQHF,TGTGCCAGCAGTCGGGACAGTGAAGGCAATCAGCCCCAGCATTTT
TRBJ2-3,NA,TRBV7-6,NA,CASSLGSGTDTQYF,TGTGCCAGCAGCTTAGGTTCGGGCACAGATACGCAGTATTTT
TRBJ2-4,NA,TRBV27,TRBD2,CASSLSRLAIQYF,TGTGCCAGCAGTTTAAGCCGACTAGCGATTCAGTACTTC
TRBJ1-2,NA,TRBV28,NA,CASSEIGHHGYTF,TGTGCCAGCAGTGAAATTGGGCATCATGGCTACACCTTC
TRBJ1-3,NA,TRBV10-3,TRBD1,CAISTRLSTGGPPGNTIYF,TGTGCCATCAGTACCCGGCTATCAACAGGGGGCCCTCCTGGAAACACCATATATTTT
TRBJ1-1,NA,TRBV9,NA,CASSVRSGHTEAFF,TGTGCCAGCAGCGTAAGGTCAGGTCACACTGAAGCTTTCTTT
TRBJ1-3,many,TRBV7-9,NA,CASSSSGTRSGNTIYF,TGTGCCAGCAGCTCGTCCGGGACACGCTCTGGAAACACCATATATTTT
TRBJ2-1,few,TRBV6-1,TRBD2,CASSEEGSGGANEQFF,TGTGCCAGCAGTGAAGAAGGAAGCGGGGGGGCGAATGAGCAGTTCTTC
TRBJ1-6,few,TRBV6-2/TRBV6-3,NA,CASTTGTYGSSPLHF,TGTGCCAGCACCACCGGGACTTACGGATCTTCACCCCTCCACTTT
TRBJ2-2,few,TRBV7-9,TRBD2,CASSPPGTSGGELFF,TGTGCCAGCAGCCCCCCCGGGACTAGCGGGGGGGAGCTGTTTTTT
TRBJ1-1,few,TRBV6-8,NA,CASRSVLATGRFPEAFF,TGTGCCAGCAGGAGCGTATTGGCGACGGGGCGATTTCCTGAAGCTTTCTTT
TRBJ2-7,many,TRBV12-3/TRBV12-4,NA,CASSFWVELSSYEQYF,TGTGCCAGCAGTTTCTGGGTTGAGCTGAGCTCCTACGAGCAGTACTTC
TRBJ2-3,many,TRBV7-8,NA,CASSLEVWKITDTQYF,TGTGCCAGCAGCTTAGAGGTTTGGAAGATCACAGATACGCAGTATTTT
TRBJ2-7,NA,TRBV20-1,NA,CSARDLGAVSYEQYF,TGCAGTGCTAGAGATCTCGGGGCGGTATCATACGAGCAGTACTTC